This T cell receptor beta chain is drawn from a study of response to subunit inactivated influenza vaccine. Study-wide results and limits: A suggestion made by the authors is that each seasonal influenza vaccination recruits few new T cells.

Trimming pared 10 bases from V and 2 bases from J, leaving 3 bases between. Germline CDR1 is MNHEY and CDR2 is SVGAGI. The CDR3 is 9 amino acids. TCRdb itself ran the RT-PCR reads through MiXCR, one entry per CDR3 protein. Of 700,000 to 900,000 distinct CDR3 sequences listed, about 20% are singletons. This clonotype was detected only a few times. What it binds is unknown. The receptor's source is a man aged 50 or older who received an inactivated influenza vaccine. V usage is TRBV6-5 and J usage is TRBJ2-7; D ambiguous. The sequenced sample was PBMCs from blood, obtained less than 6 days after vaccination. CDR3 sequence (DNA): TGTGCCACAGCCTACGAGCAGTACTTC. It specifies CATAYEQYF.